Below, 8 T cell receptor beta chains from the same sample are listed, as sequenced in a study of control samples from healthy donors and cancer patients. Repertoires were generated with immunoSEQ multiplex PCR, while TCRdb's copy carries only in-frame clones and drops some. The repertoire consists of about 120,000 clones, with over 90% occurring once and the leading ten covering roughly 2.7%. The specimen was blood. These receptors were collected from a man between 25 and 39 years old in good health.

This chain connects TRBV10-2 to TRBJ1-4; 7 bases map to TRBD1. The CDR3 runs to 13 residues. V trimming: 8 bases; J trimming: 7 bases; junction bases outside the gene matches: 7. Per the germline V gene, CDR1 is WSHSY and CDR2 is SAAADI. CDR3 coding DNA: TGCGCCAGCGTTAGGGGGCTAGGTGAAAAACTGTTTTTT. This translates into CASVRGLGEKLFF.

The chain uses TRBV5-6 and TRBJ2-3; D is ambiguous. V dropped 4 bases and J dropped 4 bases, with 19 bases sitting between them. CDR3 length: 16 amino acids. CDR1 is SGHDT, CDR2 YYEEEE, per germline. CDR3 amino acids: CASSPRTALRPDTQYF. The CDR3 nucleotides are TGTGCCAGCAGCCCCCGGACCGCCTTACGCCCAGATACGCAGTATTTT.

This chain uses TRBV19 with TRBJ2-1; 8 bases align to TRBD2. Per the germline V gene, CDR1 is LNHDA and CDR2 is SQIVND (reference sequence). The CDR3 is made up of 16 amino acids. J gave up 7 bases and V 5 bases, and 13 bases lay outside the gene matches. The CDR3 coding sequence is TGTGCCAGTAGTTTCCCGGGACTAGACCCCAGGAATGAGCAGTTCTTC. Translated, it gives CASSFPGLDPRNEQFF. The variable domain in full, with the rest retrieved from reference TRBV19 and TRBJ2-1, is DGGITQSPKYLFRKEGQNVTLSCEQNLNHDAMYWYRQDPGQGLRLIYYSQIVNDFQKGDIAEGYSVSREKKESFPLTVTSAQKNPTAFYLCASSFPGLDPRNEQFFGPGTRLTVL.

The chain employs TRBV2 and TRBJ2-1, with D perhaps matching TRBD1 (5 bases). Trimming removed 6 bases from V and 6 bases from J, with 6 bases in between. The CDR3 totals 11 residues. Germline CDR1 and CDR2: SNHLY and FYNNEI. The DNA of the CDR3 is TGTGCCAGCAGAAGGGGCAATGAGCAGTTCTTC. It yields the protein CASRRGNEQFF.

As concerns this clone: Other DNA sequences within the sample encode an identical CDR3. The V call is TRBV9, the J call TRBJ2-7; TRBD2 is a possible D gene (6 bases). The CDR3 is 15 residues long. V gave up 0 bases and J gave up 2 bases, with 12 bases separating them. Per germline, CDR1 SGDLS and CDR2 YYNGEE. The CDR3 DNA follows: TGTGCCAGCAGCGTAGGTGGGGGGACCCCCTACGAGCAGTACTTC. Protein product: CASSVGGGTPYEQYF.

This sequence joins TRBV6-5 and TRBJ1-4; unclear D gene. Germline assignment: CDR1 MNHEY and CDR2 SVGAGI. The CDR3 is 14 amino acids. With 6 bases removed from V and 0 bases from J, the gap between germline ends came to 8 bases. In DNA form, the CDR3 reads TGTGCCAGCAGACCGAGGCCAACTAATGAAAAACTGTTTTTT. Its protein product is CASRPRPTNEKLFF.

The chain links TRBV9 to TRBJ2-7; D possibly corresponds to TRBD2 (5 bases). CDR1 is SGDLS and CDR2 is YYNGEE in the germline V gene. Trimming left V 0 bases short and J 6 bases short, with 16 bases between. This CDR3 is built from 15 residues. This CDR3 reads CASSVGAVGGFEQYF. DNA for the CDR3: TGTGCCAGCAGCGTAGGTGCTGTAGGAGGATTCGAGCAGTACTTC. Combining the CDR3 with reference TRBV9 and TRBJ2-7 gives the whole variable domain DSGVTQTPKHLITATGQRVTLRCSPRSGDLSVYWYQQSLDQGLQFLIQYYNGEERAKGNILERFSAQQFPDLHSELNLSSLELGDSALYFCASSVGAVGGFEQYFGPGTRLTVT.

This sequence joins TRBV5-1 and TRBJ2-2; 11 positions match TRBD2. The V gene's germline CDR1 is SGHRS and CDR2 YFSETQ. V trimming: 4 bases; J trimming: 6 bases; junction bases outside the gene matches: 5. The length of the CDR3 is 15 residues. The CDR3 here is CASSETSGGAGELFF. CDR3 in DNA: TGCGCCAGCAGCGAAACTAGCGGGGGAGCCGGGGAGCTGTTTTTT.